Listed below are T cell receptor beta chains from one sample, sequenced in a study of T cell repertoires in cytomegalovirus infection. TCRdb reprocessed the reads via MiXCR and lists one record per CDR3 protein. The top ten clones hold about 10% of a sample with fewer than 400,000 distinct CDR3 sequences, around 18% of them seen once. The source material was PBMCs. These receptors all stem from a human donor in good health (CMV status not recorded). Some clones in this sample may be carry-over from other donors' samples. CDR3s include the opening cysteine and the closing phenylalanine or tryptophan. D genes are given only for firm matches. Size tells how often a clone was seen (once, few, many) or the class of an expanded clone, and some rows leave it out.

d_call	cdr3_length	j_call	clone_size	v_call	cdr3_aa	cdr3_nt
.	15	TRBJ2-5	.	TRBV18	CASSPTGKTDETQYF	TGTGCCAGCTCACCGACAGGTAAAACGGACGAGACCCAGTACTTC
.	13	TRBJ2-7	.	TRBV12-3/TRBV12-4	CASRDKLTYEQYF	TGTGCCAGCAGGGATAAACTTACCTACGAGCAGTACTTC
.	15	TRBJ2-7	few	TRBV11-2	CASSLGGDFAYEQYF	TGTGCCAGCAGCTTAGGGGGGGACTTTGCTTACGAGCAGTACTTC
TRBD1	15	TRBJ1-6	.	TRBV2	CASSEEGGGSSPLHF	TGTGCCAGCAGTGAAGAAGGGGGCGGGAGTTCACCCCTCCACTTT
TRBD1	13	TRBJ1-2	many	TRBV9	CASSVAGGYGYTF	TGTGCCAGCAGCGTAGCAGGGGGCTATGGCTACACCTTC
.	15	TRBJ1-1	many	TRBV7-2	CASSRSLGGPTEAFF	TGTGCCAGCAGCCGTTCTTTGGGGGGCCCCACTGAAGCTTTCTTT
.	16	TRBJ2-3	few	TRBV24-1	CATSETADKLPDTQYF	TGTGCCACCAGTGAAACCGCTGACAAGCTCCCAGATACGCAGTATTTT
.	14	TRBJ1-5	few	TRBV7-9	CASSDDLSNQPQHF	TGTGCCAGCAGCGACGATCTTAGCAATCAGCCCCAGCATTTT
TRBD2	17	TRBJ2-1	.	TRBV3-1	CASSQDLPGLAPDEQFF	TGTGCCAGCAGCCAAGATCTTCCGGGACTAGCGCCCGATGAGCAGTTCTTC
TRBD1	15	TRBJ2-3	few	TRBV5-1	CASSPRDRVRDTQYF	TGCGCCAGCAGCCCCCGGGACAGGGTACGAGATACGCAGTATTTT
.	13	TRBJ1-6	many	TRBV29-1	CSGRTDYNSPLHF	TGCAGCGGGAGGACGGATTATAATTCACCCCTCCACTTT
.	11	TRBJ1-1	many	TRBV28	CASSSRSEAFF	TGTGCCAGCAGCTCAAGGAGTGAAGCTTTCTTT
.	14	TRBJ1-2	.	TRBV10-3	CAIRGVETNYGYTF	TGTGCCATCAGGGGGGTGGAGACTAACTATGGCTACACCTTC